This entry is about one T cell receptor (beta chain). Only in-frame clones appear in the TCRdb table, and some are missing; sequencing was by immunoSEQ multiplex PCR. The data hold almost 500,000 clones, with about 85% observed a single time. The record originates from a study of blood T cell repertoires in COVID-19. The germline V gene has CDR1 SGHRS and CDR2 YFSETQ. V dropped 0 bases and J dropped 6 bases, with 18 bases sitting between them. This CDR3 region has 16 residues. The V call is TRBV5-1, the J call TRBJ1-2, with D tentatively TRBD1 (5 bases). The source is a woman aged 60 to 75 who had recovered from COVID-19. The specimen sequenced was PBMCs or T cells enriched from blood (not recorded which). The CDR3 region has the DNA TGCGCCAGCAGCTTGGGCGCGGCAGGGAAGGCCGATGGCTACACCTTC. This gives the protein CASSLGAAGKADGYTF.